This T cell receptor beta chain was sequenced during a study of human T cells and chemical hapten exposure. CDR3 length: 12 amino acids. Germline V CDR1 and CDR2: SQVTM, ANQGSEA. V lost 4 bases to trimming and J lost 10 bases; unmatched junction nucleotides: 2. Study conclusions and caveats: Unchanged with DPC sensitization were TCRs above 1 in 1000 frequency.

Time point described: patch test 2, 6 weeks after DPC sensitization. Specified treatment: therapeutic diphenylcyclopropenone sensitization with weekly scalp DPC. For the library, individual cDNA molecules each received unique molecular identifiers. TCRdb used MiXCR to reprocess the RACE reads, holding one entry per CDR3 protein. The sample holds more than 60,000 distinct CDR3 sequences; approximately 10% are singletons and the top ten take 6.5% to 8.5%. To note about this clonotype: Its antigen is as yet unknown.

The sequence was obtained from a woman aged 50 to 65 with alopecia areata. Some clones in this sample may be carry-over from other donors' samples. The chain links TRBV29-1 to TRBJ1-6, with 9 positions matching TRBD1. The specimen was whole blood, collected in connection with sensitization to the hapten diphenylcyclopropenone (DPC). CDR3 in DNA: TGCAGCGTTGGGGGACAGGGATCACCCCTCCACTTT. This encodes CSVGGQGSPLHF.